The T cell receptor (beta chain) under discussion was sequenced for a study of graft-versus-host responses after intestinal transplantation. On the study more broadly: Transplant types were multivisceral, liver-intestinal, or isolated intestinal. After anti-thymocyte globulin induction, recipients took tacrolimus and steroids for around 3 years.

Produced via immunoSEQ multiplex PCR; TCRdb's table is partial and in-frame only. The table has around 110,000 clones, roughly 90% seen once. A word on this clone: The antigen is undetermined.

Study-level results: There was an association between peak levels of circulating GvH clones and early post-transplant HvG declines.

V lost 2 bases, J lost 5 bases, and 8 bases lay in between. CDR1 and CDR2 from the germline V gene are SGHRS and YFSETQ. CDR3 length equals 12 residues. This clonotype was obtained from a human donor who was the organ donor for an intestinal transplant. Sequenced material: unstimulated CD4+ T cells sorted from spleen or lymph node cells, taken before transplant. The V gene is TRBV5-1, the J gene TRBJ2-7, with D possibly matching TRBD2 (6 bases). The CDR3 here is CASSFWRDEQYF. In DNA form, the CDR3 reads TGCGCCAGCAGCTTCTGGAGGGACGAGCAGTACTTC.